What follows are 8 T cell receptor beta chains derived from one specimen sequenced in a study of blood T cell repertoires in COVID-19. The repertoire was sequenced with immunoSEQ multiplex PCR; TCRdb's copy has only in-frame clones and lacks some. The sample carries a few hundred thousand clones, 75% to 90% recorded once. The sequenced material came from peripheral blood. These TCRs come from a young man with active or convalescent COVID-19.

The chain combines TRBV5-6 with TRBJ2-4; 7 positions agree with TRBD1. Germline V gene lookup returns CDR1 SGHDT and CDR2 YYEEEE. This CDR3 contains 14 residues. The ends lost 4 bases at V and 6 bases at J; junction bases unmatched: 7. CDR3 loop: CASSGTGELNIQYF. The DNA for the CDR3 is TGTGCCAGCAGCGGTACAGGGGAATTAAACATTCAGTACTTC.

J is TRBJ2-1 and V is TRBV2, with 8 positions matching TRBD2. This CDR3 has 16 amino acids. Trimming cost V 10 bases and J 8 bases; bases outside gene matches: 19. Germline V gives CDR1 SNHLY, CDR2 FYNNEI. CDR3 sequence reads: CATLPRREVGMDEQFF. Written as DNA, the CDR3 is TGTGCCACCCTCCCTCGGCGGGAGGTGGGTATGGATGAGCAGTTCTTC.

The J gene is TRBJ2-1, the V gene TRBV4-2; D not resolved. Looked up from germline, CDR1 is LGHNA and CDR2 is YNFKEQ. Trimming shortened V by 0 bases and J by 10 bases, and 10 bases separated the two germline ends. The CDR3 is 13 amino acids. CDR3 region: CASSQDYEEEQFF. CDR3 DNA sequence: TGTGCCAGCAGCCAAGATTACGAGGAAGAGCAGTTCTTC.

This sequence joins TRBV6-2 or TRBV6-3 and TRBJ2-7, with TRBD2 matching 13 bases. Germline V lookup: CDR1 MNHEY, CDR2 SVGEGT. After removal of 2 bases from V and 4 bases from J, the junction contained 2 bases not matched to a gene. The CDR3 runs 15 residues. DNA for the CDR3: TGTGCCAGCAGTTACGGGACTAGCGGGATATACGAGCAGTACTTC. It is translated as CASSYGTSGIYEQYF.

CDR3 in DNA: TGTGCCAGCAGCTTTCTAGCGGGGTCCTACAATGAGCAGTTCTTC. Translated: CASSFLAGSYNEQFF. V and J are TRBV7-9 and TRBJ2-1, with 9 bases that match TRBD2. The trim removed 3 bases at V and 1 base at J, leaving 1 base unmatched. CDR1 is SEHNR and CDR2 is FQNEAQ in the germline V gene (reference sequence). This CDR3 comprises 15 residues.

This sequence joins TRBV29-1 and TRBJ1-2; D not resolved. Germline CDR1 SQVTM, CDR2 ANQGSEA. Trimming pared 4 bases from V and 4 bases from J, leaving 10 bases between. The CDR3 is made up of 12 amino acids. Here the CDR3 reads CSVAGDFYGYTF. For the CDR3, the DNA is TGCAGCGTTGCCGGGGATTTCTATGGCTACACCTTC.

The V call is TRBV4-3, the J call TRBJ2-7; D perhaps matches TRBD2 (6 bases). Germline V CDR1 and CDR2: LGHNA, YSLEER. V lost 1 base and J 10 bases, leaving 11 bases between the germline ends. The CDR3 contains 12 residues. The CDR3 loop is CASSQGGGKQYF. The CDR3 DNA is TGCGCCAGCAGCCAAGGTGGGGGGAAACAGTACTTC.

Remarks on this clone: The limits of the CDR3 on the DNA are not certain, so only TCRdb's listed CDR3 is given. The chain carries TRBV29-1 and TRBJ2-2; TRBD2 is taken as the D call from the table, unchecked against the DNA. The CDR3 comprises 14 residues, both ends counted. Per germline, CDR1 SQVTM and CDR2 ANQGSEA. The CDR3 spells CSVLDFRGTGELFF.